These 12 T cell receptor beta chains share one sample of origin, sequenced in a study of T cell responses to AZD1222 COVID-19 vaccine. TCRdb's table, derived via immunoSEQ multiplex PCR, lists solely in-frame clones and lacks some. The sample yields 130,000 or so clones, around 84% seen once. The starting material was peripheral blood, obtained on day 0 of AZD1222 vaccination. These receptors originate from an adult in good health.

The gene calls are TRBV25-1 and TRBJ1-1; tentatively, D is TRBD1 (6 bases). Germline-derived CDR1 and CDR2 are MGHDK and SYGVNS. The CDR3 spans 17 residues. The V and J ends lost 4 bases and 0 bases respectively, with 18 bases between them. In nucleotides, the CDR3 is TGTGCCAGCAGTGGAGAACTTTGGACAGATTTGAACACTGAAGCTTTCTTT. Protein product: CASSGELWTDLNTEAFF.

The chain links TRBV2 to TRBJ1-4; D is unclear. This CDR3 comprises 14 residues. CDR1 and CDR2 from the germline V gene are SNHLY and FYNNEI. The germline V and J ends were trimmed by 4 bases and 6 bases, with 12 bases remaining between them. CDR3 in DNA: TGTGCCAGCAGTGCGAGGGCGATTTATGAAAAACTGTTTTTT. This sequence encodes CASSARAIYEKLFF. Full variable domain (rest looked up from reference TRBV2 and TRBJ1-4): EPEVTQTPSHQVTQMGQEVILRCVPISNHLYFYWYRQILGQKVEFLVSFYNNEISEKSEIFDDQFSVERPDGSNFTLKIRSTKLEDSAMYFCASSARAIYEKLFFGSGTQLSVL.

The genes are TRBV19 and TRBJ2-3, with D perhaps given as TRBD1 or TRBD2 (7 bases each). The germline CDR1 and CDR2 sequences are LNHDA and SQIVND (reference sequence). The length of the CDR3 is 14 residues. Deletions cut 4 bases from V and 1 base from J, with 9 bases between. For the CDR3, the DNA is TGTGCCAGTAGTACAGGGGGGGGCACAGATACGCAGTATTTT. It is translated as CASSTGGGTDTQYF. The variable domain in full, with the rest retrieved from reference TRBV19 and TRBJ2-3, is DGGITQSPKYLFRKEGQNVTLSCEQNLNHDAMYWYRQDPGQGLRLIYYSQIVNDFQKGDIAEGYSVSREKKESFPLTVTSAQKNPTAFYLCASSTGGGTDTQYFGPGTRLTVL.

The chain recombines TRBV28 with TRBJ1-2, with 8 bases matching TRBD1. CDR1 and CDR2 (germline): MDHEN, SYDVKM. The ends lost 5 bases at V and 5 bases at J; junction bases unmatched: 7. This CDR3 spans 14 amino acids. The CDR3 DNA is TGTGCCAGCAGTATTCTACAGGGGGAATATGGCTACACCTTC. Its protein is CASSILQGEYGYTF.

The CDR3 region is CASSQQAQYF. For the CDR3, the DNA is TGTGCCAGCAGCCAGCAGGCGCAGTACTTC. The V gene is TRBV2, the J gene TRBJ2-7; no clear D. CDR1 and CDR2 from the germline V gene are SNHLY and FYNNEI. Trimming took off 6 bases at V and 9 bases at J, with 9 bases between the two ends. The CDR3 is 10 residues long.

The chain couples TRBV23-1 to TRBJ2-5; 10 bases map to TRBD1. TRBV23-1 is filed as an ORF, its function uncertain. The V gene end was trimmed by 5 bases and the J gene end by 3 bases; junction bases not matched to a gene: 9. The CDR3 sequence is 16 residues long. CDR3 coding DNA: TGCGCCAGCAGTTCCAATCCGGGACAGGGGAAAGAGACCCAGTACTTC. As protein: CASSSNPGQGKETQYF.

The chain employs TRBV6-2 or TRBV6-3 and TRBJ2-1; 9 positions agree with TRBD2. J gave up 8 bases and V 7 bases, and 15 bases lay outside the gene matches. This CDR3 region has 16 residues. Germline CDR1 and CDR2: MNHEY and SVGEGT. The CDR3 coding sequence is TGTGCCAGCACCCCACGAGGAGCGGGGGGCCGGGATGAGCAGTTCTTC. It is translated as CASTPRGAGGRDEQFF.

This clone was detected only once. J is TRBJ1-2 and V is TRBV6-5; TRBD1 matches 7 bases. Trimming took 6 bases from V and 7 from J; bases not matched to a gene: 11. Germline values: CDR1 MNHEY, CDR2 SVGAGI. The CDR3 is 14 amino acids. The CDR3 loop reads CASSLTLTGLGYTF. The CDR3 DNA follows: TGTGCCAGCAGCCTTACTCTGACAGGGCTTGGCTACACCTTC.

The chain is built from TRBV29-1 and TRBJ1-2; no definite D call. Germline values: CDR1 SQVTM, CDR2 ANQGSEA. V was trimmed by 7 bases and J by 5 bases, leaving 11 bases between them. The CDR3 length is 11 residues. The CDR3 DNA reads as TGCAGCGCCATTAGGGAATATGGCTACACCTTC. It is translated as CSAIREYGYTF.

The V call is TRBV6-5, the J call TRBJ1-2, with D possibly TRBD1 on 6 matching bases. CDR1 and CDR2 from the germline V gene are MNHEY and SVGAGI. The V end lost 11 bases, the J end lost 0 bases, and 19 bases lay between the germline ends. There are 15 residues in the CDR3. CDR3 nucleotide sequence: TGTGCCGTGGGGCCCCGGGACAAAACTAACTATGGCTACACCTTC. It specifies CAVGPRDKTNYGYTF.

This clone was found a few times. The CDR3 region has the DNA TGTGCCATCAGTGATCGGGCCGGAGACTCTGGAAACACCATATATTTT. It encodes CAISDRAGDSGNTIYF. The rearrangement links TRBV10-3 to TRBJ1-3; D remains unclear. V lost 3 bases to trimming and J lost 0 bases, with 12 bases between them. CDR3 length: 16 amino acids. Germline assignment: CDR1 ENHRY and CDR2 SYGVKD.

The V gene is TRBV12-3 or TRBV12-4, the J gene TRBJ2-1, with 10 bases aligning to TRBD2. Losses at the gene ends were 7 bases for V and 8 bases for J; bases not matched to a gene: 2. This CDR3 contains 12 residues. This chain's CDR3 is CASKGLAYEQFF. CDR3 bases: TGTGCCAGCAAGGGACTAGCGTATGAGCAGTTCTTC.